Below are 20 T cell receptor beta chains sequenced from a single sample in a study of tumor-infiltrating lymphocytes in primary liver carcinoma. cDNA specific to TCR beta was made from approximately 0.55 ug of total RNA, with a constant-region primer employed for priming. Researchers made the TCR beta libraries by running three nested multiplex PCR rounds with slightly modified ARM-PCR. Rounds one and two of PCR, each of roughly 10 cycles, were primed with TRBV1-TRBV30 forward primers and a C-beta reverse primer. TCRdb analysed the multiplex PCR reads with MiXCR anew, one entry per CDR3 protein. The sample carries approximately 300,000 distinct CDR3 sequences, 55% to 65% recorded once. The authors took blood RNA from unsorted whole blood and also extracted germline DNA. Sequenced: peripheral blood. The receptors here all came from a man aged 35 to 55 with primary liver carcinoma and hepatitis B virus infection.

Remarks on this clonotype: One base away lies a much larger clone, so this may be a sequencing read error. Here the CDR3 reads CASSNGQGNSPLLF. DNA for the CDR3: TGTGCCAGCAGCAATGGACAGGGAAATTCACCCCTCCTCTTT. The chain uses TRBV6-1 and TRBJ1-6; 8 nucleotides match TRBD1. The CDR3 sequence is 14 residues long. The germline gives CDR1 MNHNS, CDR2 SASEGT.

Worth noting for this clonotype: One base away lies a much larger clone, so this may be a sequencing read error. The chain couples TRBV29-1 to TRBJ2-7, with D perhaps TRBD1 or TRBD2 (6 bases each). V lost 7 bases, J lost 2 bases, and 15 bases lay in between. The germline gives CDR1 SQVTM, CDR2 ANQGSEA. The CDR3 sequence is 13 residues long. The DNA of the CDR3 is TGCAGCGCTGGACGGGGGCAGACCTACGAGCAGTACTTC. This translates into CSAGRGQTYEQYF.

This clonotype was observed at least ten times. The chain carries TRBV29-1 and TRBJ1-1; the match to TRBD1 covers 7 bases. After removal of 7 bases from V and 0 bases from J, the junction contained 5 bases not matched to a gene. The CDR3 extends over 13 amino acids. Germline V gives CDR1 SQVTM, CDR2 ANQGSEA. CDR3 DNA sequence: TGCAGCGGTCGGGGACAGTTGAACACTGAAGCTTTCTTT. Translated, it gives CSGRGQLNTEAFF. The complete variable domain, with remaining parts taken from reference TRBV29-1 and TRBJ1-1, reads SAVISQKPSRDICQRGTSLTIQCQVDSQVTMMFWYRQQPGQSLTLIATANQGSEATYESGFVIDKFPISRPNLTFSTLTVSNMSPEDSSIYLCSGRGQLNTEAFFGQGTRLTVV.

A note on this clonotype: A much larger clone sits a single nucleotide away, making a read error possible. V usage is TRBV6-5 and J usage is TRBJ2-2; the D gene is possibly TRBD2 (6 bases). The length of the CDR3 is 15 residues. Germline values: CDR1 MNHEY, CDR2 SVGAGI. In nucleotides, the CDR3 is TGTGCCAGCAGCCGACGGGGAGGTTCTAACGGGGAGCAGTTTTTT. This encodes CASSRRGGSNGEQFF.

A note on this clonotype: At one of its ends the junction is not consistent with the germline gene, which may arise from a read error. The chain is built from TRBV5-4 and TRBJ1-2; D is perhaps TRBD1 (6 bases). CDR3 size: 15 residues. Germline loops: CDR1 SGHNT, CDR2 YYREEE (reference sequence). CDR3 residues: CANSLPGAAGYGYTF. Written as DNA, the CDR3 is TGTGCCAACAGCTTGCCAGGGGCAGCGGGATATGGGTACACCTTC.

A remark on this clonotype: It may be a read error: a sequence one base away is much more abundant. V usage is TRBV6-5 and J usage is TRBJ1-5; 9 bases line up with TRBD1. Germline CDR1 and CDR2: MNHEY and SVGAGI. The trim removed 6 bases at V and 5 bases at J, leaving 8 bases unmatched. The CDR3 contains 15 residues. CDR3 loop: CASSTDRGRDQPQHF. The DNA of the CDR3 is TGTGCCAGCAGCACGGACAGGGGCCGTGATCAGCCCCAGCATTTT.

This clonotype was detected ten times or more. The V call is TRBV29-1, the J call TRBJ1-1; D perhaps matches TRBD1 (6 bases). The V end lost 5 bases, the J end lost 3 bases, and 13 bases lay between the germline ends. The CDR3 is 13 amino acids. Looked up from germline, CDR1 is SQVTM and CDR2 is ANQGSEA. The CDR3 protein is CSVRTDTYTEAFF. CDR3 nucleotide sequence: TGCAGCGTTCGGACAGACACTTACACTGAAGCTTTCTTT. Complete variable domain (other parts from reference TRBV29-1 and TRBJ1-1): SAVISQKPSRDICQRGTSLTIQCQVDSQVTMMFWYRQQPGQSLTLIATANQGSEATYESGFVIDKFPISRPNLTFSTLTVSNMSPEDSSIYLCSVRTDTYTEAFFGQGTRLTVV.

In the case of this clonotype: A clone one base away is much larger, so this may be a read error. The chain has TRBV6-5 and TRBJ2-3, with TRBD2 matching over 15 bases. The CDR3 covers 17 residues. Germline V gene data show CDR1 as MNHEY and CDR2 as SVGAGI. The CDR3 coding sequence is TGTGTCAGCAGTTCCGGGACTAGCGGGAGGAATGGGGATACGCAGTATTTT. The encoded protein is CVSSSGTSGRNGDTQYF.

This clonotype was seen repeatedly, ten times or more. The V gene is TRBV30, the J gene TRBJ2-4; TRBD2 matches at 7 bases. V gave up 1 base and J gave up 6 bases; unmatched junction bases: 9. This CDR3 has 15 amino acids. The germline V gene encodes CDR1 GTSNPN and CDR2 SVGIG (reference sequence). The CDR3 DNA sequence: TGTGCCTGGAGTGACGGGGGGTCAAGGGGAAACATTCAGTACTTC. As protein: CAWSDGGSRGNIQYF.

Points on this clonotype: At one end the junction does not follow the germline gene, possibly because of a read error. The CDR3 here is CSGGGSGSFNEQFF. The CDR3 bases are TGCAGCGGGGGGGGGAGCGGCTCCTTCAATGAGCAATTCTTC. The rearrangement joins TRBV29-1 to TRBJ2-1; 7 nucleotides align to TRBD2. CDR3 length: 14 amino acids. Germline V gene lookup returns CDR1 SQVTM and CDR2 ANQGSEA.

Worth noting for this clonotype: A much larger clone is a single base away; this may be a read error. The V gene is TRBV12-3 or TRBV12-4, the J gene TRBJ1-1; 11 nucleotides agree with TRBD1. This CDR3 spans 17 amino acids. The chain's CDR3 is CASSTRDRGAMNTEALF. In nucleotides, the CDR3 is TGTGCCAGCAGTACCCGGGACAGGGGGGCTATGAACACTGAAGCTCTCTTT.

As concerns this clonotype: A read error may produce the germline difference seen at one junction end. The chain combines TRBV12-3 or TRBV12-4 with TRBJ1-6; D gene uncertain. The CDR3 totals 14 residues. CDR3 sequence reads: CASSLWGLSSPLHF. The CDR3 DNA reads TGTGCCAGCAGTTTGTGGGGTTTGAGTTCACCCCTACACTTT.

The chain combines TRBV11-2 with TRBJ2-7; D is unresolved. Trimming shortened V by 5 bases and J by 2 bases, and 13 bases separated the two germline ends. Germline CDR1 SGHAT, CDR2 FQNNGV. The CDR3 has 14 residues. The CDR3 loop reads CASSVTNGTYEQYF. The DNA for the CDR3 is TGTGCCAGCAGCGTCACTAACGGAACCTACGAGCAGTACTTC.

This clonotype was observed a few times. The junction does not match germline at one end; this may be a read error. This chain links TRBV6-5 with TRBJ1-1; D unresolved. Looked up from germline, CDR1 is MNHEY and CDR2 is SVGAGI. CDR3 length: 13 residues. Here the CDR3 DNA reads TGTGTCAGCAGTTACTCTGAGAACACTGAAGCTTTCTTT. It translates to CVSSYSENTEAFF.

The rearrangement uses TRBV29-1 and TRBJ1-1; maybe TRBD1 (5 bases). The CDR3 loop spans 15 amino acids. Germline V gene data show CDR1 as SQVTM and CDR2 as ANQGSEA. CDR3 DNA: TGCTACGTTGCGGCGGGGTGGGGCATGAACACTGAAGCTTTCTTT. Translating it yields CYVAAGWGMNTEAFF.

Only a few counts were recorded for this clonotype. This chain connects TRBV11-2 to TRBJ2-3; TRBD2 agrees at 9 bases. J lost 6 bases, V lost 4 bases, and 2 bases had no gene match. The germline V gene encodes CDR1 SGHAT and CDR2 FQNNGV. This CDR3 comprises 13 residues. This CDR3 reads CASSSSGMDTQYF. CDR3 DNA sequence: TGTGCCAGCAGCTCTAGCGGGATGGATACGCAGTATTTT.

Turning to this clonotype: A read error is possible here, since a much larger clone lies one base away. The rearrangement joins TRBV6-5 to TRBJ2-3, with 7 bases matching TRBD1. The CDR3 consists of 14 residues. Germline CDR1 and CDR2: MNHEY and SVGAGI. Trimming at V came to 10 bases and at J to 3 bases, leaving 10 bases not matched to a gene. CDR3 in DNA: TGTGCCAACAGGAGGACAGGAGGTACAGATACGCAGTATTTT. It yields the protein CANRRTGGTDTQYF.

As regards this clonotype: Possible read error: a much larger clone is one base away. J is TRBJ2-7 and V is TRBV12-3 or TRBV12-4, with D tentatively TRBD1 or TRBD2 (7 bases each). The CDR3 is made up of 14 amino acids. The CDR3 sequence: CASGLAGGAYEQYF. CDR3 nucleotides: TGTGCCAGCGGTTTAGCAGGGGGGGCCTACGAGCAGTACTTC.

A word on this clonotype: One junction end does not reproduce the germline sequence, and a read error may be involved. The chain employs TRBV11-2 and TRBJ2-5, with 9 bases identical to TRBD2. This CDR3 is built from 19 residues. Germline V gives CDR1 SGHAT, CDR2 FQNNGV. The CDR3, as DNA: TGTGCCAGCAGTAAAGTTGGACCGGGAGTAGCGGGAGTGACGGAGACCCATTACTTC. Translated, it gives CASSKVGPGVAGVTETHYF.

Comment on this clonotype: This could be a read error, since a much larger clone is one nucleotide away. The chain recombines TRBV6-1 with TRBJ1-1, with 8 bases lining up with TRBD1. V lost 10 bases, J lost 5 bases, and 12 bases stayed unmatched. CDR1 and CDR2 (germline): MNHNS, SASEGT. This CDR3 spans 14 amino acids. DNA of the CDR3: TGTGCCATCGGACAGGGAACGGTATGGACTGAAGCTTTCTTT. Translation gives CAIGQGTVWTEAFF.